This is a list of T cell receptor beta chains from one sample in a study of cytomegalovirus exposure and HLA in healthy donors. Here immunoSEQ multiplex PCR was the method, and the copy in TCRdb shows in-frame clones only, minus some. Of over 110,000 clones listed, approximately 80% are singletons. The specimen was PBMCs. The receptors come from a woman in her forties or fifties in good health and CMV-seropositive. CDR3s include the opening cysteine and the closing phenylalanine or tryptophan. D genes are given only for firm matches. Size is stated for part of the rows, as once, few or many counts, or as a class when the clone is expanded.

DNA | CDR3 | D | V | size | J
TGTGCCAGCAGCCTTCAACAGGGCGGCGAGCAGTACTTC | CASSLQQGGEQYF | . | TRBV28 | once | TRBJ2-7
TGCAGCGTCCCGGGTCAAAGCTCCTACGAGCAGTACTTC | CSVPGQSSYEQYF | . | TRBV29-1 | . | TRBJ2-7
TGTGCCAGCAGTGAAACAGGGGTAGCCTACGAGCAGTACTTC | CASSETGVAYEQYF | TRBD1 | TRBV2 | . | TRBJ2-7
TGTGCCAGCAGCTTGGGACAGTTCGCAGATACGCAGTATTTT | CASSLGQFADTQYF | . | TRBV5-4 | . | TRBJ2-3
TGTGCCTGGAGCCCATCACCTACAGTAGTTGTTGAAGCTTTCTTT | CAWSPSPTVVVEAFF | . | TRBV30 | . | TRBJ1-1
TGTGCCAGCAGCGTGGGGACAGGCCTGAACTATGGCTACACCTTC | CASSVGTGLNYGYTF | TRBD1 | TRBV9 | once | TRBJ1-2
TGTGCCAGCAGACGGACAGGGTCCGTCAACTATGGCTACACCTTC | CASRRTGSVNYGYTF | TRBD1 | TRBV5-4 | once | TRBJ1-2
TGTGCCAGCGCCGGGGGGGGGCGTGCTTTCTTT | CASAGGGRAFF | . | TRBV28 | few | TRBJ1-1
TGTGCCGGGGCCCGGGGGAACAATGAGCAGTTCTTC | CAGARGNNEQFF | . | TRBV7-9 | . | TRBJ2-1
TGTGCCTGGATCGGGGGTCTGAACACTGAAGCTTTCTTT | CAWIGGLNTEAFF | . | TRBV30 | . | TRBJ1-1
TGTGCCAGCAGCTTACAACACGCGAACACTGAAGCTTTCTTT | CASSLQHANTEAFF | . | TRBV7-3 | . | TRBJ1-1
TGTGCCAGCAGCTCGTCCCGGGACAGGGGTTCTAATGAAAAACTGTTTTTT | CASSSSRDRGSNEKLFF | TRBD1 | TRBV7-8 | . | TRBJ1-4
TGTGCCAGTAGTTCGGCCGGGGGATCTGGGGAAAAACTGTTTTTT | CASSSAGGSGEKLFF | . | TRBV19 | . | TRBJ1-4
TGTGCCAGCAGTTTAGGGTTGGCGGATGGCTACACCTTC | CASSLGLADGYTF | . | TRBV28 | once | TRBJ1-2
TGTGCCAGCACCCCCACGGGAGCTAACTATGGCTACACCTTC | CASTPTGANYGYTF | . | TRBV5-6 | . | TRBJ1-2
TGCGCCAGCAGCTCCGAATCAACTACTACGCAGTATTTT | CASSSESTTTQYF | . | TRBV5-1 | . | TRBJ2-3
TGCGCCAGCAGCCAAGAGGCCCCAGGGGGAGATACGCAGTATTTT | CASSQEAPGGDTQYF | TRBD1 | TRBV4-3 | few | TRBJ2-3
TGTGCCAGCAGTAGCCCCGGGACAGTTTCCTACGAGCAGTACTTC | CASSSPGTVSYEQYF | TRBD1 | TRBV6-6 | few | TRBJ2-7
TGTGCCAGCAGCTTGTCCCGGACAGGGCATATCTCTTACGAGCAGTACTTC | CASSLSRTGHISYEQYF | TRBD1 | TRBV7-9 | . | TRBJ2-7
TGTGCCAGCAGTTTATTCCCTGGAAAAGGAGCTAACTATGGCTACACCTTC | CASSLFPGKGANYGYTF | . | TRBV27 | . | TRBJ1-2
TGTGCCAGCAGTCCCCACCCAGGGTCTAGGGAGACCCAGTACTTC | CASSPHPGSRETQYF | . | TRBV14 | . | TRBJ2-5
TGTGCCAGCAGTTCGAGGTCGCTCAAAGCTTTCTTT | CASSSRSLKAFF | . | TRBV28 | once | TRBJ1-1
TGTGCCAGCAGCTTACAGACCACCGGGAGGGAGACCCAGTACTTC | CASSLQTTGRETQYF | TRBD2 | TRBV7-2 | . | TRBJ2-5
TGTGCCATCAGTTGGCGGACAGGGGGCGCGATAGATGAAGGTGAAAAACTGTTTTTT | CAISWRTGGAIDEGEKLFF | TRBD1 | TRBV10-3 | . | TRBJ1-4
TGTGCCAGCAGCAGGGAGGACCCAGATACGCAGTATTTT | CASSREDPDTQYF | . | TRBV5-4 | few | TRBJ2-3
TGTGCCAGCAGCCCCTCCGGGACAGGGGGACCCTATGGCTACACCTTC | CASSPSGTGGPYGYTF | TRBD1 | TRBV9 | . | TRBJ1-2
TGCAGCGTCTCAATATTCCCGGGACAGGGAATCGGCGAGCAGTACTTC | CSVSIFPGQGIGEQYF | TRBD1 | TRBV29-1 | . | TRBJ2-7
TGTGCCAGCAGCTCAACCTATCGGACTAGCGGGGGAACCCTCTACGAGCAGTACTTC | CASSSTYRTSGGTLYEQYF | TRBD2 | TRBV11-2 | . | TRBJ2-7
TGTGCCAGCAGCGTAGGTTACGGGGGGGCGGAAGAGACCCAGTACTTC | CASSVGYGGAEETQYF | TRBD2 | TRBV9 | . | TRBJ2-5
TGTGCCAGCAGCGTAGAAGGAGGGAGTACCGGGGAGCTGTTTTTT | CASSVEGGSTGELFF | . | TRBV9 | once | TRBJ2-2
TGTGCCAGCAGCGGGGATATGGGGGGGGATACGCAGTATTTT | CASSGDMGGDTQYF | TRBD2 | TRBV5-6 | . | TRBJ2-3
TGTGCCTGGGTCGGACGGGGGGAGGTCCTAGAGACCCAGTACTTC | CAWVGRGEVLETQYF | TRBD2 | TRBV30 | few | TRBJ2-5
TGTGCCAGCAGCCCACCCCGGGGGGGATCAAATGAGCAGTTCTTC | CASSPPRGGSNEQFF | TRBD2 | TRBV7-8 | . | TRBJ2-1
TGTGCCAGCAGCCAGGCCCCCGGGACTAGCGCCCAAGAGACCCAGTACTTC | CASSQAPGTSAQETQYF | TRBD2 | TRBV14 | . | TRBJ2-5
TGTGCCAGCAGCTTCCAAGGGGCCTTCTCCGAGCAGTACTTC | CASSFQGAFSEQYF | . | TRBV11-3 | few | TRBJ2-7
TGTGCCAGCTCACAGTCCCAGGGGAGCACAGATACGCAGTATTTT | CASSQSQGSTDTQYF | . | TRBV18 | . | TRBJ2-3
TGTGCCAGCAGCTTAGTGAGAGCGAACACTGAAGCTTTCTTT | CASSLVRANTEAFF | . | TRBV7-2 | . | TRBJ1-1
TGCGCCAGCAGCTTGCCCCCGGGCCGGGACACCCGCGAGCAGTACTTC | CASSLPPGRDTREQYF | . | TRBV5-1 | few | TRBJ2-7
TGTGCCAGTAGCCCGCGAAGTAGCGTCGAGCAGTACTTC | CASSPRSSVEQYF | . | TRBV19 | . | TRBJ2-7
TGCAGCGTCGGGGGGAGGGTAGGAGGCGAGCAGTACTTC | CSVGGRVGGEQYF | TRBD2 | TRBV29-1 | . | TRBJ2-7
TGCGCCAGCAGCGGGTCTCCAGCGGGGAACGACGAGCAGTACTTC | CASSGSPAGNDEQYF | TRBD2 | TRBV5-1 | . | TRBJ2-7
TGTGCCATCGGTGACGGCGACTTCGGAAACACCATATATTTT | CAIGDGDFGNTIYF | . | TRBV10-3 | few | TRBJ1-3
TGTGCCAGCAGCTCCTCTGGGGCAGGGGATCAGCCCCAGCATTTT | CASSSSGAGDQPQHF | . | TRBV7-9 | . | TRBJ1-5
TGCGCCAGCAGCCCGGGACAGCAAGACACAGATACGCAGTATTTT | CASSPGQQDTDTQYF | TRBD1 | TRBV5-1 | once | TRBJ2-3
TGTGCCAGCAGGCGCGAGACTGAAGCTTTCTTT | CASRRETEAFF | . | TRBV6-5 | . | TRBJ1-1
TGTGCCAGCAGTTTACCAAATCAGGGGACGGGTGGCAATCAGCCCCAGCATTTT | CASSLPNQGTGGNQPQHF | . | TRBV28 | . | TRBJ1-5
TGTGCCAGCAGATCAACAGGGGGTGGGACAGATACGCAGTATTTT | CASRSTGGGTDTQYF | TRBD1 | TRBV9 | . | TRBJ2-3
TGTGCCAGCAGCCGCTCCCAAGCGGGGGTCACCTACGAGCAGTACTTC | CASSRSQAGVTYEQYF | TRBD2 | TRBV5-4 | . | TRBJ2-7
TGTGCCAGCAGCGTAGGGACAGGGGGCATCGGGGAGCTGTTTTTT | CASSVGTGGIGELFF | TRBD1 | TRBV9 | . | TRBJ2-2
TGTGCCAGCCAGGCCCCAGGGGGCAGCTATGGCTACACCTTC | CASQAPGGSYGYTF | TRBD1 | TRBV28 | . | TRBJ1-2
TGCGCCAGCAGCCAGAGGGACGGGGAGCTGTTTTTT | CASSQRDGELFF | . | TRBV4-1 | . | TRBJ2-2
TGTGCCACCCAGGGGACAGGGGGCCCCCGGGACACTGAAGCTTTCTTT | CATQGTGGPRDTEAFF | TRBD1 | TRBV28 | . | TRBJ1-1
TGTGCCAGCAGGTCGGGGGGAAACAATCAGCCCCAGCATTTT | CASRSGGNNQPQHF | . | TRBV28 | . | TRBJ1-5
TGTGCCAGCAGCTTTGGTGGAGCCACTGGAAACACCATATATTTT | CASSFGGATGNTIYF | . | TRBV7-2 | . | TRBJ1-3
TGTGCCAGCAGCGTAGACATGAACACTGAAGCTTTCTTT | CASSVDMNTEAFF | . | TRBV9 | . | TRBJ1-1
TGTGCCAGCAGTGTACAGGGGTTGAGTGGCTACACCTTC | CASSVQGLSGYTF | TRBD1 | TRBV6-1 | . | TRBJ1-2
TGCGCCAGCAGCCCGTCCTATGGGGGCATCAATGAGCAGTTCTTC | CASSPSYGGINEQFF | . | TRBV4-1 | . | TRBJ2-1
TGCGCCAGCAGCCAAGAGGGGGGATACGGCTATTCACCCCTCCACTTT | CASSQEGGYGYSPLHF | . | TRBV4-3 | . | TRBJ1-6
TGTGCCAGCAGTTACGATGTGAGGAACTACAATGAGCAGTTCTTC | CASSYDVRNYNEQFF | . | TRBV6-5 | few | TRBJ2-1